Following are 23 T cell receptor beta chains from one sample sequenced in a study of radiotherapy plus CTLA-4 blockade in lung cancer. Sequenced by immunoSEQ multiplex PCR; TCRdb stores in-frame clones only, minus some. Among just under 60,000 clones listed, approximately 65% were seen once. Material: peripheral blood, obtained from a patient treated with radiotherapy plus ipilimumab. The receptor set was obtained from a human donor with non-small cell lung cancer whose response to radiotherapy plus ipilimumab could not be evaluated.

This clone was counted a few times. The rearrangement links TRBV6-5 to TRBJ1-6; D unclear. V dropped 6 bases and J dropped 7 bases, with 16 bases sitting between them. Germline values: CDR1 MNHEY, CDR2 SVGAGI. This CDR3 is 15 amino acids long. The CDR3 nucleotides are TGTGCCAGCAGCCTTTTCGAGACAAGCAATTCACCCCTCCACTTT. It specifies CASSLFETSNSPLHF.

V gene TRBV28 combines with J gene TRBJ2-7; a possible D gene is TRBD1 (6 bases). V lost 6 bases to trimming and J lost 0 bases, with 15 bases between them. Germline CDR1 reads MDHEN; CDR2 reads SYDVKM. This CDR3 has 15 residues. The CDR3 spells CASSYGQSSSYEQYF. The DNA of the CDR3 is TGTGCCAGCAGCTATGGACAGAGTAGCTCCTACGAGCAGTACTTC. The whole variable domain, filled in from reference TRBV28 and TRBJ2-7, reads DVKVTQSSRYLVKRTGEKVFLECVQDMDHENMFWYRQDPGLGLRLIYFSYDVKMKEKGDIPEGYSVSREKKERFSLILESASTNQTSMYLCASSYGQSSSYEQYFGPGTRLTVT.

This clone was seen a few times. The chain combines TRBV30 with TRBJ2-7, with a tentative D call TRBD2 (7 bases). The CDR3 totals 14 residues. Trimming took off 1 base at V and 4 bases at J, with 14 bases between the two ends. Germline V gene data show CDR1 as GTSNPN and CDR2 as SVGIG (reference sequence). CDR3 sequence (DNA): TGTGCCTGGAGTGCGAGGGGGGGTGGGTACGAGCAGTACTTC. It encodes CAWSARGGGYEQYF. The whole variable domain, filled in from reference TRBV30 and TRBJ2-7, reads SQTIHQWPATLVQPVGSPLSLECTVEGTSNPNLYWYRQAAGRGLQLLFYSVGIGQISSEVPQNLSASRPQDRQFILSSKKLLLSDSGFYLCAWSARGGGYEQYFGPGTRLTVT.

V gene TRBV4-1 combines with J gene TRBJ1-2, with D perhaps matching TRBD1 (5 bases). V was clipped by 0 bases and J by 7 bases, with 24 bases between them. The CDR3 extends over 18 amino acids. Germline loops: CDR1 MGHRA, CDR2 YSYEKL. CDR3 sequence (DNA): TGCGCCAGCAGCCAAGAAGGAGGGGACCGGGCCCGGAGGGGTGGCTACACCTTC. This gives the protein CASSQEGGDRARRGGYTF.

The V gene is TRBV6-1, the J gene TRBJ1-3, with TRBD1 as a possible D gene (5 bases). CDR3 length: 15 residues. The germline CDR1 and CDR2 sequences are MNHNS and SASEGT. The V end was cut by 6 bases, the J end by 0 bases, with 12 bases between. The CDR3 DNA reads as TGTGCCAGCAGCCAGGGTTACAACTCTGGAAACACCATATATTTT. Translating gives CASSQGYNSGNTIYF.

The genes are TRBV9 and TRBJ2-1, with 10 nucleotides matching TRBD2. Germline values: CDR1 SGDLS, CDR2 YYNGEE. This CDR3 region has 14 residues. V shed 6 bases, J shed 7 bases, and the junction held 7 bases outside the gene matches. This CDR3 reads CASKPAGGQNEQFF. CDR3 nucleotides: TGTGCCAGCAAACCAGCGGGGGGGCAGAATGAGCAGTTCTTC.

This rearrangement joins TRBV10-3 to TRBJ2-1, with 12 positions matching TRBD2. CDR3 length: 17 amino acids. Trimming took 0 bases from V and 6 from J; bases not matched to a gene: 6. CDR1 and CDR2 from the germline V gene are ENHRY and SYGVKD. CDR3 residues: CAISESKLAGGLNEQFF. In DNA, the CDR3 is TGTGCCATCAGTGAGTCGAAACTAGCGGGGGGCCTCAATGAGCAGTTCTTC.

The chain employs TRBV4-1 and TRBJ1-2, with D maybe TRBD1 (6 bases). This CDR3 spans 15 amino acids. V lost 4 bases, J lost 0 bases, and 12 bases lay in between. CDR1 and CDR2 (germline): MGHRA, YSYEKL. The CDR3 DNA is TGCGCCAGCAGCCCCACAGGGTCGACTAACTATGGCTACACCTTC. This sequence encodes CASSPTGSTNYGYTF.

The V and J genes are TRBV19 and TRBJ1-1, with 8 bases aligning to TRBD1. Germline-derived CDR1 and CDR2 are LNHDA and SQIVND (reference sequence). With V trimmed by 5 bases and J by 3 bases, 8 bases remained unmatched. The CDR3 is made up of 15 amino acids. In DNA, the CDR3 is TGTGCCAGTAGTTCAGGGGGCGACGGGTACACTGAAGCTTTCTTT. Protein product: CASSSGGDGYTEAFF. The full variable domain, in which reference TRBV19 and TRBJ1-1 provide the parts outside the CDR3, is DGGITQSPKYLFRKEGQNVTLSCEQNLNHDAMYWYRQDPGQGLRLIYYSQIVNDFQKGDIAEGYSVSREKKESFPLTVTSAQKNPTAFYLCASSSGGDGYTEAFFGQGTRLTVV.

The chain employs TRBV18 and TRBJ2-7; TRBD1 aligns across 7 bases. With 2 bases clipped from V and 3 bases from J, the junction kept 4 bases outside the gene matches. Germline V lookup: CDR1 KGHSH, CDR2 LQKENI. There are 14 residues in the CDR3. Written as DNA, the CDR3 is TGTGCCAGCTCACCATATCGGACAGGCTACGAGCAGTACTTC. As protein: CASSPYRTGYEQYF.

The chain uses TRBV7-9 and TRBJ1-2; the D gene is possibly TRBD1 (6 bases). Looked up from germline, CDR1 is SEHNR and CDR2 is FQNEAQ (reference sequence). CDR3 length: 14 residues. V was shortened by 8 bases and J by 3 bases, with 16 bases between the two germline ends. The CDR3 protein is CASGIGDTHYGYTF. Written as DNA, the CDR3 is TGTGCCAGCGGTATAGGGGACACCCACTATGGCTACACCTTC. Using reference TRBV7-9 and TRBJ1-2 for the parts outside the CDR3, the full variable domain is DTGVSQNPRHKITKRGQNVTFRCDPISEHNRLYWYRQTLGQGPEFLTYFQNEAQLEKSRLLSDRFSAERPKGSFSTLEIQRTEQGDSAMYLCASGIGDTHYGYTFGSGTRLTVV.

This clone was recorded once. This chain joins TRBV5-8 and TRBJ1-6, with D possibly TRBD1 on 5 matching bases. This CDR3 region has 15 residues. Trimming took 7 bases from V and 6 from J, leaving 17 bases between them. Per germline, CDR1 SGHTS and CDR2 YDEGEE. The CDR3 DNA is TGTGCCAGCGGACCCCGGCGGGGGATTAATTCACCCCTCCACTTT. Its protein product is CASGPRRGINSPLHF.

The sample holds many counts of this clone. V is TRBV6-5 and J is TRBJ1-2; D is undetermined. Looked up from germline, CDR1 is MNHEY and CDR2 is SVGAGI. The CDR3 contains 14 residues. Trimming stripped 6 bases from V and 4 bases from J, with 15 bases between. CDR3 sequence reads: CASRSGLGSYGYTF. The CDR3 DNA sequence: TGTGCCAGCAGGTCCGGGCTTGGGAGCTATGGCTACACCTTC.

The chain uses TRBV19 and TRBJ1-2; TRBD1 matches 10 bases. Germline V gene lookup returns CDR1 LNHDA and CDR2 SQIVND (reference sequence). Trimming cost V 9 bases and J 4 bases; bases outside gene matches: 2. This CDR3 region has 12 residues. The chain's CDR3 is CASRDRGYGYTF. The CDR3 bases are TGTGCCAGCCGGGACAGGGGCTATGGCTACACCTTC.

V is TRBV5-4 and J is TRBJ1-1; unclear D gene. The CDR3 totals 14 residues. CDR1 SGHNT and CDR2 YYREEE come from the germline V gene (reference sequence). V lost 0 bases and J lost 4, with 10 bases in between. This CDR3 is CASSLGLQSTEAFF. The CDR3 DNA reads TGTGCCAGCAGCTTGGGTTTACAAAGCACTGAAGCTTTCTTT.

The J gene is TRBJ1-3, the V gene TRBV29-1; D is ambiguous. This CDR3 comprises 15 residues. CDR1 and CDR2 (germline): SQVTM, ANQGSEA. The ends were cut back, 6 bases at V and 0 bases at J, with 15 bases in the middle. For the CDR3, the DNA is TGCAGCGTCCTTCACCCGGTGAGCTCTGGAAACACCATATATTTT. Residues: CSVLHPVSSGNTIYF.

This chain uses TRBV25-1 with TRBJ1-1, with D unresolved. The ends were cut back, 3 bases at V and 1 base at J, with 6 bases in the middle. The germline V gene encodes CDR1 MGHDK and CDR2 SYGVNS. This CDR3 comprises 13 residues. The CDR3 DNA follows: TGTGCCAGCAGTGAGCCAGGGAACACTGAAGCTTTCTTT. This codes for CASSEPGNTEAFF.

The chain has TRBV2 and TRBJ2-2; maybe TRBD1 (6 bases). Trimming shortened V by 4 bases and J by 6 bases, and 9 bases separated the two germline ends. CDR3 length: 13 residues. Germline CDR1 reads SNHLY; CDR2 reads FYNNEI. The CDR3 reads CASSGQVAGELFF. CDR3 DNA: TGTGCCAGCAGTGGACAGGTGGCCGGGGAGCTGTTTTTT.

The V and J genes are TRBV4-1 and TRBJ2-6; D possibly corresponds to TRBD1 (5 bases). Trimming took 4 bases from V and 4 from J, leaving 11 bases between them. The CDR3 covers 15 residues. CDR1 is MGHRA, CDR2 YSYEKL, per germline. The chain's CDR3 is CASSLYQGGANVLTF. The CDR3 coding sequence is TGCGCCAGCAGCCTCTATCAGGGAGGGGCCAACGTCCTGACTTTC.

The chain recombines TRBV6-1 with TRBJ1-2, with D possibly being TRBD1 (5 bases). The length of the CDR3 is 13 residues. Germline assignment: CDR1 MNHNS and CDR2 SASEGT. Trimming removed 7 bases from V and 2 bases from J, with 11 bases in between. The CDR3: CASTEDTNYGYTF. The CDR3, as DNA: TGTGCCAGCACCGAGGACACAAACTATGGCTACACCTTC.

The count of this clone is one. The chain combines TRBV19 with TRBJ2-7, with TRBD1 matching over 9 bases. Losses at the gene ends were 4 bases for V and 6 bases for J; bases not matched to a gene: 10. CDR3 length: 15 amino acids. Germline V CDR1 and CDR2: LNHDA, SQIVND (reference sequence). The CDR3 reads CASSTGTGRVGEQYF. In nucleotides, the CDR3 is TGTGCCAGTAGTACCGGGACAGGGAGGGTAGGCGAGCAGTACTTC.

The chain uses TRBV6-5 and TRBJ1-5, with a possible D match to TRBD1 (5 bases). This CDR3 has 15 amino acids. Germline V gene data show CDR1 as MNHEY and CDR2 as SVGAGI. V was cut by 5 bases and J by 0 bases, with 11 bases left in between. CDR3 nucleotides: TGTGCCAGCAGTCCCGACAGTTATAGCAATCAGCCCCAGCATTTT. Residues: CASSPDSYSNQPQHF.

The gene calls are TRBV7-8 and TRBJ1-6, with TRBD1 matching over 9 bases. This CDR3 is 14 amino acids long. The trim removed 5 bases at V and 10 bases at J, leaving 6 bases unmatched. Germline V CDR1 and CDR2: SGHVS, FQNEAQ. CDR3 sequence reads: CASSVTGGRSPLHF. CDR3 nucleotide sequence: TGTGCCAGCAGCGTAACAGGGGGCCGCTCACCCCTCCACTTT.